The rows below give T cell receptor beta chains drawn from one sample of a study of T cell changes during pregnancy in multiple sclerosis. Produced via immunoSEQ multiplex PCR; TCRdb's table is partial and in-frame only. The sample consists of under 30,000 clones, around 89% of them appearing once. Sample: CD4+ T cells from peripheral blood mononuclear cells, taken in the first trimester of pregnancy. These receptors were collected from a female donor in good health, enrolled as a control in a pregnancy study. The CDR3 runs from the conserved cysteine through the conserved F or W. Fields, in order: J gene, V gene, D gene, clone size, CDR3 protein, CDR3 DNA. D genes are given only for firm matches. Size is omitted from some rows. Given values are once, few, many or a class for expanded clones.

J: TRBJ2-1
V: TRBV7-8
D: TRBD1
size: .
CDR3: CASSSTGAMNFNEQFF
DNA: TGTGCCAGCAGCTCCACAGGGGCAATGAATTTCAATGAGCAGTTCTTC

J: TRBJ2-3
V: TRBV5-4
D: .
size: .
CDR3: CASSLAPTDTQYF
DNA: TGTGCCAGCAGCTTAGCCCCCACAGATACGCAGTATTTT

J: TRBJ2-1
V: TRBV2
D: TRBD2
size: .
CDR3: CASRNLPGTSGPGYNEQFF
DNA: TGTGCCAGCAGGAACCTACCCGGGACTAGCGGCCCTGGCTACAATGAGCAGTTCTTC

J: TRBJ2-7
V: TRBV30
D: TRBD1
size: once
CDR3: CAWRATGAGEQYF
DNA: TGTGCCTGGAGGGCTACAGGGGCAGGGGAGCAGTACTTC

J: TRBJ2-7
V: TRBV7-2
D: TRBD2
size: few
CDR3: CASSLGLAGASFEQYF
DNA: TGTGCCAGCAGCTTAGGACTAGCGGGGGCAAGTTTCGAGCAGTACTTC

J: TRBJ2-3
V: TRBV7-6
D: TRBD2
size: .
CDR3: CASSFGLAGDTDTQYF
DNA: TGTGCCAGCAGCTTTGGACTAGCGGGAGACACAGATACGCAGTATTTT

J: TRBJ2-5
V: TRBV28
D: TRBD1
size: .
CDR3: CASSRGTVQETQYF
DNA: TGTGCCAGCAGCAGAGGGACAGTCCAAGAGACCCAGTACTTC

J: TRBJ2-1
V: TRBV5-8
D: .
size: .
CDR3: CASSLGLNEQFF
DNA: TGTGCCAGCAGCTTGGGACTCAATGAGCAGTTCTTC

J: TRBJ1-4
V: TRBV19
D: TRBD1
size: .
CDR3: CASSKRQGTNEKLFF
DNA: TGTGCCAGTAGTAAAAGACAGGGCACTAATGAAAAACTGTTTTTT

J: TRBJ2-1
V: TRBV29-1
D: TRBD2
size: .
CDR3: CSVEVAGGFDEQFF
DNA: TGCAGCGTTGAGGTAGCGGGAGGGTTCGATGAGCAGTTCTTC

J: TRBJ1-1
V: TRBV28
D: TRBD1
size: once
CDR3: CASSAPGGAMAFF
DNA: TGTGCCAGCAGTGCGCCAGGGGGCGCGATGGCTTTCTTT

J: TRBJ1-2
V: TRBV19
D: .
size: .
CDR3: CASSTRQQGYTF
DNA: TGTGCCAGTAGTACGCGACAGCAGGGCTACACCTTC

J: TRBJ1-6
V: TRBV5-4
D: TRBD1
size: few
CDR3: CASSGTGAGSYNSPLHF
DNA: TGTGCCAGCAGCGGGACAGGGGCCGGCTCCTATAATTCACCCCTCCACTTT

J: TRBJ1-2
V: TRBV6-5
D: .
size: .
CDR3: CASKNSPNYGYTF
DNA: TGTGCCAGCAAGAACAGCCCTAACTATGGCTACACCTTC

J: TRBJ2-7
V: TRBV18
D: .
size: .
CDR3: CASSAGQNLYEQYF
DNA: TGTGCCAGCTCAGCTGGACAAAACCTCTACGAGCAGTACTTC

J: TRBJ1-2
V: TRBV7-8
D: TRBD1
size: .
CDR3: CASSLRQGSGYTF
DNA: TGTGCCAGCAGCCTAAGACAGGGGTCTGGCTACACCTTC

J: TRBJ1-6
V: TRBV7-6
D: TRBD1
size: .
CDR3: CASSFGTGGHSPLHF
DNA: TGTGCCAGCAGCTTCGGGACAGGGGGACATTCACCCCTCCACTTT

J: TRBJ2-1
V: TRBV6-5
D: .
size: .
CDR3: CASSYRPTEANEQFF
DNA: TGTGCCAGCAGTTATCGGCCCACGGAGGCGAATGAGCAGTTCTTC

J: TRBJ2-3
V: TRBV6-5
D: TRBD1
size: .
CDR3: CASSWQGADTQYF
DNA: TGTGCCAGCAGTTGGCAGGGGGCAGATACGCAGTATTTT

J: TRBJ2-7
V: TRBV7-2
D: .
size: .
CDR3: CASSLRGHSSYEQYF
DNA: TGTGCCAGCAGCTTACGGGGACATTCCTCCTACGAGCAGTACTTC

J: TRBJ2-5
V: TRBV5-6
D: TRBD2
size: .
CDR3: CASSSTGGAETQYF
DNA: TGTGCCAGCAGCTCAACGGGGGGGGCCGAGACCCAGTACTTC

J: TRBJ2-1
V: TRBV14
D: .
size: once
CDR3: CASSQDRRNEQFF
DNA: TGTGCCAGCAGCCAAGATCGCCGGAATGAGCAGTTCTTC

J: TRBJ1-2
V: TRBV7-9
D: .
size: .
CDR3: CASSLRGHGYTF
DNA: TGTGCCAGCAGCTTAAGGGGTCATGGCTACACCTTC

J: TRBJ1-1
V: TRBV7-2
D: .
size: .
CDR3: CASSLGGRTEAFF
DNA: TGTGCCAGCAGCTTAGGGGGGCGAACTGAAGCTTTCTTT

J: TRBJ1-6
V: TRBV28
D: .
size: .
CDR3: CASSFRVQNSPLHF
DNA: TGTGCCAGCAGTTTCAGGGTTCAAAATTCACCCCTCCACTTT

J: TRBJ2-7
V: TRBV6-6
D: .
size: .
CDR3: CASSKAGGGTYEQYF
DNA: TGTGCCAGCAGTAAGGCAGGGGGAGGAACCTACGAGCAGTACTTC

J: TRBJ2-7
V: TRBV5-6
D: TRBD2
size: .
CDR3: CASTRGGAMQYF
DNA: TGTGCCAGCACCCGGGGGGGAGCGATGCAGTACTTC

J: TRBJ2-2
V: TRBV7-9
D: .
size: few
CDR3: CASSKGYRGGTPNTGELFF
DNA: TGTGCCAGCAGCAAAGGTTACAGGGGGGGGACTCCAAACACCGGGGAGCTGTTTTTT

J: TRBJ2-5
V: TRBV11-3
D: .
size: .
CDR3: CASSYGERETQYF
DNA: TGTGCCAGCAGCTACGGGGAGAGGGAGACCCAGTACTTC

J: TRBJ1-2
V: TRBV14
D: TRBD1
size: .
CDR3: CASSQAHTQGARGYTF
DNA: TGTGCCAGCAGCCAAGCCCATACACAGGGGGCGCGTGGCTACACCTTC

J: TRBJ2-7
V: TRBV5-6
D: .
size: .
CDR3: CASSLGGRAEQYF
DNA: TGTGCCAGCAGCTTGGGAGGCAGGGCCGAGCAGTACTTC

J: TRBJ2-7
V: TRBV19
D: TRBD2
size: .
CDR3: CASSMVLRGGSSYEQYF
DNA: TGTGCCAGTAGTATGGTTCTGAGGGGCGGGAGCTCCTACGAGCAGTACTTC

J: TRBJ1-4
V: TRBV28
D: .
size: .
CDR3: CASSPDNNEKLFF
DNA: TGTGCCAGCAGTCCAGACAATAATGAAAAACTGTTTTTT

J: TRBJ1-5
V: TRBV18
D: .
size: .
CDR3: CASSPLSGNNQPQHF
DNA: TGTGCCAGCTCACCCCTTAGCGGGAACAATCAGCCCCAGCATTTT

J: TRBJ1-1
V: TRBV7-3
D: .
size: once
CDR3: CASSLMGQGSTEAFF
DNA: TGTGCCAGCAGCTTAATGGGGCAGGGTAGCACTGAAGCTTTCTTT

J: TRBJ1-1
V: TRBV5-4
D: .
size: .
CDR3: CASSAKGGKNTEAFF
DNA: TGTGCCAGCAGCGCTAAGGGGGGGAAGAACACTGAAGCTTTCTTT